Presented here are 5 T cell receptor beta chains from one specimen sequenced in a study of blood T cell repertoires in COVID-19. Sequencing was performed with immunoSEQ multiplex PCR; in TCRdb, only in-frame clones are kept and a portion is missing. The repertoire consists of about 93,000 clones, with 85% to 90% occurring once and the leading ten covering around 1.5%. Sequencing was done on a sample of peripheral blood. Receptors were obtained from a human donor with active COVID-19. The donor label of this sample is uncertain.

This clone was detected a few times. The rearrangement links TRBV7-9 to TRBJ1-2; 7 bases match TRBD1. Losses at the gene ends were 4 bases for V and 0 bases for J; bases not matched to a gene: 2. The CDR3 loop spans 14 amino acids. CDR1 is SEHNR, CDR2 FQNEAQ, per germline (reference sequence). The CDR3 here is CASSSDRANYGYTF. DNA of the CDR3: TGTGCCAGCAGCTCCGACAGGGCTAACTATGGCTACACCTTC.

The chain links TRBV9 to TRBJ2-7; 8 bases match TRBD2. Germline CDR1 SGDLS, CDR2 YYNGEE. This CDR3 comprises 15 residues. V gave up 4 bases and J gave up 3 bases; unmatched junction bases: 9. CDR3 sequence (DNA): TGTGCCAGCAGCATCGCTGGCGGGGGGCTCTACGAGCAGTACTTC. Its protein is CASSIAGGGLYEQYF.

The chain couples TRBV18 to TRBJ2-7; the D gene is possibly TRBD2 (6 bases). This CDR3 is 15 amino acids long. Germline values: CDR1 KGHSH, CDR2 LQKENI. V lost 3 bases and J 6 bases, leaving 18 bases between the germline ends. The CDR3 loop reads CASSPLGLNDGEQYF. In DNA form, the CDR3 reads TGTGCCAGCTCACCGCTGGGACTGAACGATGGCGAGCAGTACTTC.

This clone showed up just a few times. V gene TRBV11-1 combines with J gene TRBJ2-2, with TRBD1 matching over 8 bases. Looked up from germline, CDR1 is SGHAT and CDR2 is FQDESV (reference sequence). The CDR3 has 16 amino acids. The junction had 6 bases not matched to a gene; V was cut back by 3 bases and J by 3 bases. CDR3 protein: CASSLVGTGHTGELFF. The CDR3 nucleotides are TGTGCCAGCAGCTTGGTGGGGACAGGCCACACCGGGGAGCTGTTTTTT.

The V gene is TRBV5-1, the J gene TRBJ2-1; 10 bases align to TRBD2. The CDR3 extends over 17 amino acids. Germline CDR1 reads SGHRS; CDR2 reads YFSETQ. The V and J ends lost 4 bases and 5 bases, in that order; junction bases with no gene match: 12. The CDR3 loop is CASSLAAGGASHNEQFF. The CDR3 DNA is TGCGCCAGCAGCCTAGCAGCGGGGGGGGCGTCCCACAATGAGCAGTTCTTC.